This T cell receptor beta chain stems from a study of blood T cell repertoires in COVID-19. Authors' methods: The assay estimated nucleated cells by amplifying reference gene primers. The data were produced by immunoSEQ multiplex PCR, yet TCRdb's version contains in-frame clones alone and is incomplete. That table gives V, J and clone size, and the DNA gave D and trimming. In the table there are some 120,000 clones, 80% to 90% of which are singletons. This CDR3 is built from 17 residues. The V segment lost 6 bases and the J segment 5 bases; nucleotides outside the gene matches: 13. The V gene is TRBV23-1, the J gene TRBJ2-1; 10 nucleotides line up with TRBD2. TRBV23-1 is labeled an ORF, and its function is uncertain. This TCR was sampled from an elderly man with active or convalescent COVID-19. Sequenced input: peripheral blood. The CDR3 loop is CASRTRRGLARHNEQFF. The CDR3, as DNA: TGCGCCAGCAGAACAAGGCGGGGACTAGCGCGCCACAATGAGCAGTTCTTC.